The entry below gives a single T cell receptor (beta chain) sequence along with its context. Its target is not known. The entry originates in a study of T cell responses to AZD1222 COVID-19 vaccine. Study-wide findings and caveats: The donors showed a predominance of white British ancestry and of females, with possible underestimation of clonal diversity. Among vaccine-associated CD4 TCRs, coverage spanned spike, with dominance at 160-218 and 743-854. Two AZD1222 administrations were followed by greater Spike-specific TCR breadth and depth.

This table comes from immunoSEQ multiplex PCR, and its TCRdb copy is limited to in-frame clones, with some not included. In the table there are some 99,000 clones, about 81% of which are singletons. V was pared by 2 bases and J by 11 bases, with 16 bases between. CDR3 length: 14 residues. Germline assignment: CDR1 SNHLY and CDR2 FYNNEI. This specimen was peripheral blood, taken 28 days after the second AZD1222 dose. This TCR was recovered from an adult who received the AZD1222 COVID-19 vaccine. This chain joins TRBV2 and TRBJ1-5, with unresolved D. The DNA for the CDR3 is TGTGCCAGCAGTGAAACCCCCCCCGATGGTTCCCAGCATTTT. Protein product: CASSETPPDGSQHF.